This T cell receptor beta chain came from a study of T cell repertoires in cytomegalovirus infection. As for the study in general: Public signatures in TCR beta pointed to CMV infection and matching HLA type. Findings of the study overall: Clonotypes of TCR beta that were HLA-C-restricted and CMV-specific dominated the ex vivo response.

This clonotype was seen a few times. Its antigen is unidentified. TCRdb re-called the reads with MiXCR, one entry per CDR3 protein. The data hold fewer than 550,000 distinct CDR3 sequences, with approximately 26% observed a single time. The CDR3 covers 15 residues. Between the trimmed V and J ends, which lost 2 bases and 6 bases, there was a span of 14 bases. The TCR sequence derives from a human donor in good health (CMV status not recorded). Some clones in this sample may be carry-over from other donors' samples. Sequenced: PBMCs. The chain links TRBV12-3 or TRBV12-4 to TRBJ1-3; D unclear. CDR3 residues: CASSLSASRENTIYF. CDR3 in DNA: TGTGCCAGCAGTTTATCGGCCAGTCGAGAAAACACCATATATTTT.